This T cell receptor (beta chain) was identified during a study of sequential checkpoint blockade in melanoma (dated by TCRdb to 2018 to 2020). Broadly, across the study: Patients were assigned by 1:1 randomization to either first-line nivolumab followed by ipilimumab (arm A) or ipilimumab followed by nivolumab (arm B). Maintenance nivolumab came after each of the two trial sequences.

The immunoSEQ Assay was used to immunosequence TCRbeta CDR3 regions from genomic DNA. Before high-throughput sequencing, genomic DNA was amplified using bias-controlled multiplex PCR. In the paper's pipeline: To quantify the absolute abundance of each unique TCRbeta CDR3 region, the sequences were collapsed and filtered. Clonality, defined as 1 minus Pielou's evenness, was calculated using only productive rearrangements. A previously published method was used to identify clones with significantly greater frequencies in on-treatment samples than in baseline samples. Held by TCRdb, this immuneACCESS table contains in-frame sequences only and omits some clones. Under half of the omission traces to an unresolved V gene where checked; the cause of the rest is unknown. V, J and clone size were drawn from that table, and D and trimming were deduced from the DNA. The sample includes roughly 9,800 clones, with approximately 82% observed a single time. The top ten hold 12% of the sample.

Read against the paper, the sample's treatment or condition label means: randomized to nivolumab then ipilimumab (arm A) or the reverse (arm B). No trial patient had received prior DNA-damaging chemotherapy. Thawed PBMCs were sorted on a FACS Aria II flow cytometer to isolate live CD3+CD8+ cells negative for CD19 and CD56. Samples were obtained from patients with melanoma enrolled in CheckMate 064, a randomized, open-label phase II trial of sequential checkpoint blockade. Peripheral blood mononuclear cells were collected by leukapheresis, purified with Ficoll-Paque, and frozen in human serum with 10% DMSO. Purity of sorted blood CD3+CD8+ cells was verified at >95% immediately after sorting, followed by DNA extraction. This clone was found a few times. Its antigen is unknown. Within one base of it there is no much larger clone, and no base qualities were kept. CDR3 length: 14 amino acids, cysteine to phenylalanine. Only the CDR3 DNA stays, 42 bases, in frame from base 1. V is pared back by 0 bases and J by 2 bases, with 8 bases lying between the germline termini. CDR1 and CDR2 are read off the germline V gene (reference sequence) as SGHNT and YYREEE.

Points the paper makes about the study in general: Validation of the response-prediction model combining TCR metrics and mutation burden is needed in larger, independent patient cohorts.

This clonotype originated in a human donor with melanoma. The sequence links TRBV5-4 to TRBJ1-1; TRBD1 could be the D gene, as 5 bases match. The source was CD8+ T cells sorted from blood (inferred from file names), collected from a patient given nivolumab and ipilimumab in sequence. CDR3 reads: CASSLGQFNTEAFF. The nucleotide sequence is TGTGCCAGCAGCTTGGGACAGTTTAACACTGAAGCTTTCTTT.